This T cell receptor beta chain was captured in a study of cytomegalovirus exposure and HLA in healthy donors (dated by TCRdb to the late 2010s). About the investigation overall: An earlier analysis of approximately 590 of the donors reported 250 to 300 Gb of sequence data and 100 million to 130 million unique TCR beta sequences from roughly 180 million T cells. Using immunosequencing, the study profiled T cell repertoires from some 670 subjects and related those repertoires to cytomegalovirus serostatus. Around 300 gigabases of sequencing data and tens of millions of unique TCR sequences were included in an early release covering 550 to 800 HLA-typed donors. Besides the first cohort of 666 subjects, a separate validation cohort made up of roughly 120 different subjects was used. Among the roughly 410 genotyped donors, around 79% belonged to the genetic ancestry cluster associated with self-reported Caucasian donors. A later genetic analysis took genome-wide SNP genotypes for 398 of the 666 donors and used that subset as a discovery cohort. Among approximately 370 genotyped donors of the cohort, an average of about 220,000 unique TCR beta nucleotide sequences was sequenced per donor, of which approximately 18% were non-productive. Donor age, sex, ethnicity and CMV serostatus were collected together with the repertoire data. Typing coverage varied by locus: about 629-640 donors for A, B, C, DRB1 and DQB1; about 520 for DQA1; more than 600 for DPA1; approximately 470 for DPB1. A later analysis re-examined previously published TCR beta repertoires from more than 550 donors and added high-resolution HLA genotyping to investigate patterns of TCR occurrence. In an earlier analysis of more than 550 of the donors, high-throughput TCR beta sequencing was used to judge whether each TCR beta V gene segment behaved as functional or pseudogenic. Four to six DR-DQ haplotypes were handled as single units for association and clustering, since linkage in the cohort was strong. Every discovery cohort repertoire had been produced on one sequencing platform. The study aimed to test whether signatures of past pathogen exposure could be identified by cataloging public T cell receptors. The later analysis used no new phenotypic data to find candidate immune exposures, relying instead on TCR beta sequences and their occurrence across donors. To predict cytomegalovirus infection status, the study brought together high-throughput TCR immunosequencing, statistical association of individual TCRs with disease status, and machine learning. Both class I and class II loci were covered by HLA typing, at four-digit resolution. Study-wide findings and limitations: Presence/absence analyses assumed roughly uniform sequencing depth across donors, an assumption that may not hold. According to a later analysis, TCR association rates differed among HLA loci, with DRB1 alleles showing the most associated TCRs and HLA-C alleles showing the fewest. Because some donors lacked HLA typing at each locus, the association tests relied only on the typed subset. Correlated functional status among segregating V segments might be attributable to linkage disequilibrium, but an unknown experimental factor could not be ruled out. Broadly in line with IMGT annotations, most TCR beta V segments showed up in productive rearrangements about 87% or about 30% of the time in an earlier analysis of around 550 of the donors. Assigning TCR associations to individual alleles was difficult when HLA alleles, especially DR and DQ, strongly co-occurred. It was suggested by the authors that the approach could potentially be generalized to other disease states and immunological phenotypes. The study listed 150 to 200 TCR beta chains as associated with cytomegalovirus. Because counts were too low, about 18 rarely observed V segments, including chromosome 9 orphons, were left out of the earlier analysis of approximately 580 of the donors. A cluster of highly shared sequence variants was judged likely to represent a technical artifact of the sequencing pipeline. Some IMGT-functional V segments, including TRBV6-2 and TRBV6-3, could not be distinguished by the 87-base-pair reads and were therefore excluded. Compared with equally common non-associated chains, HLA-associated TCR beta chains in a later analysis were more clonally expanded and had lower generation probabilities. CMV serostatus was the only immune exposure information available for the cohort. A further reported finding was that TCR beta sequences accurately predicted the HLA-A and HLA-B alleles for most subjects in the first cohort. In a later analysis, most CMV-associated TCR beta chains were found to appear HLA-restricted, with HLA associations seemingly driven largely by CMV exposure. In vitro tests confirmed that a few of the cytomegalovirus-associated TCR beta chains recognize cytomegalovirus antigens. In a later genetic analysis, a missense DCLRE1C variant was associated with V-gene and J-gene trimming of TCR beta chains, and the association was replicated in an independent cohort. A later genetic analysis reported fewer N-insertions in productive TCRs among donors in an Asian-associated ancestry cluster than the approximately 700-donor mean. In this cohort, only TCR beta chains were sequenced, and detectable features were limited by the absence of alpha or paired-chain data. While some public TCRs were present in many individuals, most TCR sequences turned up only very rarely across donors. Several of the top co-occurrence clusters appeared to be linked to parvovirus B19, influenza, CMV and Epstein-Barr virus, according to a later analysis. A later analysis associated 16,951 TCR beta sequences with specific HLA alleles at a false discovery rate of 0.05. The classifier was reported to diagnose cytomegalovirus status with high specificity and sensitivity in both the original and validation cohorts.

The cohort consisted of 600 to 700 healthy bone marrow donors. Cohort members were all nominally healthy when sampled, although unrecorded immune exposures were likely present. The donor was CMV seronegative and belonged to the group of 320 or so seronegative cohort members. Every donor gave a peripheral blood sample, and the peripheral blood mononuclear cells from that sample were used for TCR beta sequencing. The Qiagen DNeasy Blood Extraction Kit was used to extract genomic DNA from the blood cell samples. With respect to this clone: What antigen it recognizes has not been identified. No base quality values were provided; no much bigger clone lies one nucleotide off.

V loses 1 base of germline sequence and J loses 5 bases, and the interval between the two ends is 8 bases. The germline V gene (reference sequence) sets CDR1 to SEHNR and CDR2 to FQNEAQ. The CDR3 has 13 amino acids, counting the end cysteine and phenylalanine. The only DNA kept is the CDR3, 39 bases in frame from the first base. Receptor libraries were prepared by the immunoSEQ multiplex PCR assay. The multiplex PCR relied on a mix of 60 forward primers for TCR Vbeta segments and 13 reverse primers for TCR Jbeta segments. Amplification of the CDR3 region of rearranged TCR beta genes was performed with a multiplex PCR assay on genomic DNA. On the Illumina HiSeq System, the amplified TCR beta libraries were sequenced as 87-base-pair reads. The paper's processing steps were these. Across the 670 or so repertoires, a later analysis counted 80 million or so unique TCR beta chains, about 10 million of which were shared by at least two donors. Raw reads were error-corrected and collapsed into unique sequences with a nearest-neighbor algorithm that merged closely related sequences to remove PCR and sequencing errors. V, D and J gene segments were assigned by aligning CDR3 sequences to IMGT reference sequences. For a sequence to be retained, at least a six-nucleotide match to both a V gene segment and a J gene segment was required. Rearrangements were classified as productive when the CDR3 lacked stop codons and remained in frame with V and J, and all other rearrangements were classified as non-productive. Following IMGT convention, CDR3 was defined as the stretch from the second conserved V-encoded cysteine to the conserved J-encoded phenylalanine. Sequences without an unambiguous match to a single V gene segment were excluded from the earlier analysis of almost 600 of the donors. An earlier analysis of several hundred of the donors called V segments functional above 56.7% productive rearrangements and segregating when the between-donor standard deviation exceeded 5%. A statistical classification framework was built for diagnosing cytomegalovirus status from the catalog of TCR beta chain sequences. A later analysis assigned V and J genes by comparing TCR nucleotide sequences with IMGT/GENE-DB human TR gene sequences. A later analysis assigned CDR3 sequences and most-parsimonious VDJ recombination scenarios with the TCRdist pipeline. In a later analysis, each TCR beta chain was defined by its CDR3 amino acid sequence together with its V-gene family, and reads lacking a unique V-gene family were excluded. A later analysis removed several hundred highly shared, low-generation-probability nucleotide sequences to deal with suspected cross-contamination and a sequencing artifact. A later analysis calculated a clonal expansion index for each public chain from normalized within-repertoire ranks of inferred template counts. A later analysis computed generation probabilities with a VDJ recombination model fitted to out-of-frame rearrangements, and checked the results against IGoR. A later analysis scored TCR-TCR, TCR-HLA and TCR-CMV co-occurrence with hypergeometric tests, applying a repertoire-size bias correction to TCR pairs. False discovery rates were estimated in a later analysis by permuting HLA or CMV assignments 20 times. A later analysis grouped co-occurring TCRs with DBSCAN, adding TCRdist sequence similarity when clustering within HLA-allele-positive subsets. Repertoires with fewer than 30,000 or more than 120,000 public chains were left out of co-occurrence clustering, as were about 5 repertoires with anomalous nucleotide sharing. This is the immuneACCESS table as TCRdb keeps it, with only in-frame sequences that have V and J called. A part of the clones is gone; compared with another copy, unresolved V genes explain less than half, and the rest is unexplained. Clone size and V and J calls were adopted from that table, with D and trimming inferred from the DNA. Present in this sample are some 160,000 clones, 77% of which were seen just once. The top ten constitute about 1.5% of the sample.

In this chain, TRBV7-9 is recombined with TRBJ1-1; tentative D gene TRBD1, with 5 bases matching. This TCR was recovered from a woman aged 30 to 39 in good health and CMV-seronegative. Source material: PBMCs. Here the CDR3 is given as CASSLEGLTEAFF. The DNA sequence follows: TGTGCCAGCAGCTTAGAGGGGTTGACTGAAGCTTTCTTT.